These T cell receptor beta chains were read from a single sample in a study of T cell repertoires in cytomegalovirus infection. These receptors have no identified antigens. Each CDR3 protein is one row after TCRdb ran MiXCR on the reads. Of 250,000 to 300,000 distinct CDR3 sequences listed, 20% to 25% are singletons. The sequences come from cultured PBMCs, collected from culture after CMV antigen stimulation. These receptors all come from a human donor in good health (CMV status not recorded). Some clones in this sample may be carry-over from other donors' samples. Both conserved end residues are part of each CDR3. Each record gives: J gene, D gene, V gene, clone size, CDR3 DNA, CDR3 protein. The D gene is left open where the match is weak. A clone size is listed for some rows: how often the clone was seen (once, few, many), or a class if it is expanded.

j_call: TRBJ2-4
d_call: .
v_call: TRBV6-5
clone_size: .
cdr3_nt: TGTGCCAGCAGTTACTCGATATTAGAGGGGGCCAAAAACATTCAGTACTTC
cdr3_aa: CASSYSILEGAKNIQYF

j_call: TRBJ2-1
d_call: .
v_call: TRBV9
clone_size: .
cdr3_nt: TGTGCCAGCAGCGTATCCCCCGCGGATGAGCAGTTCTTC
cdr3_aa: CASSVSPADEQFF

j_call: TRBJ2-1
d_call: TRBD2
v_call: TRBV20-1
clone_size: .
cdr3_nt: TGCAGTGCCCCGGGACTAGCGGGAGCGAAGGGCAATGAGCAGTTCTTC
cdr3_aa: CSAPGLAGAKGNEQFF

j_call: TRBJ2-1
d_call: TRBD2
v_call: TRBV12-3/TRBV12-4
clone_size: few
cdr3_nt: TGTGCCAGCAGTTTTAGCGGGAGAAACAATGAGCAGTTCTTC
cdr3_aa: CASSFSGRNNEQFF

j_call: TRBJ1-2
d_call: .
v_call: TRBV7-2
clone_size: many
cdr3_nt: TGTGCCAGCAGCCCCGATAGGGACAACCTCGAAATGAACACCTTC
cdr3_aa: CASSPDRDNLEMNTF

j_call: TRBJ2-1
d_call: TRBD2
v_call: TRBV4-1
clone_size: many
cdr3_nt: TGCGCCAGCAGCCAAGATGCGGGGGGAAGCTCCTACAATGAGCAGTTCTTC
cdr3_aa: CASSQDAGGSSYNEQFF

j_call: TRBJ2-1
d_call: .
v_call: TRBV7-2
clone_size: few
cdr3_nt: TGTGCCAGCAGCTTAGAAATTGAGCAGTTCTTC
cdr3_aa: CASSLEIEQFF

j_call: TRBJ2-5
d_call: TRBD2
v_call: TRBV7-2
clone_size: many
cdr3_nt: TGTGCCAGCAGCTTTCTCAGCGGGAGAAAGACCCAGTACTTC
cdr3_aa: CASSFLSGRKTQYF

j_call: TRBJ1-6
d_call: .
v_call: TRBV10-2
clone_size: few
cdr3_nt: TGCGCCAGCAGTGGATACGACCGGGGAGGAGAGTATTCACCCCTCCACTTT
cdr3_aa: CASSGYDRGGEYSPLHF

j_call: TRBJ1-4
d_call: .
v_call: TRBV11-3
clone_size: .
cdr3_nt: TGTGCCAGCAGCTCCGGGACGGGTGGTATTTATGAAAAACTGTTTTTT
cdr3_aa: CASSSGTGGIYEKLFF

j_call: TRBJ2-5
d_call: TRBD2
v_call: TRBV4-3
clone_size: many
cdr3_nt: TGCGCCAGCAGCCAAGAGGCGGGAGGATTGCAGACCCAGTACTTC
cdr3_aa: CASSQEAGGLQTQYF

j_call: TRBJ2-3
d_call: .
v_call: TRBV4-2
clone_size: few
cdr3_nt: TGTGCCAGCAGCCATTCAACAGATACGCAGTATTTT
cdr3_aa: CASSHSTDTQYF

j_call: TRBJ2-7
d_call: .
v_call: TRBV9
clone_size: .
cdr3_nt: TGTGCCAGCAGCCCCTTTGGCGGCGACGAGCAGTACTTC
cdr3_aa: CASSPFGGDEQYF

j_call: TRBJ1-3
d_call: .
v_call: TRBV7-2
clone_size: many
cdr3_nt: TGTGCCAGCAGCTTCCTAAGTTTTTCTGGAAACACCATATATTTT
cdr3_aa: CASSFLSFSGNTIYF

j_call: TRBJ2-7
d_call: .
v_call: TRBV2
clone_size: once
cdr3_nt: TGTGCCAGCAGCGCCGGGACGACCCCCTACGAGCAGTACTTC
cdr3_aa: CASSAGTTPYEQYF

j_call: TRBJ1-2
d_call: .
v_call: TRBV19
clone_size: .
cdr3_nt: TGTGCCAGTAGTATAGGAGGCAGTACTAACTATGGCTACACCTTC
cdr3_aa: CASSIGGSTNYGYTF

j_call: TRBJ2-4
d_call: TRBD1
v_call: TRBV7-8
clone_size: many
cdr3_nt: TGTGCCAGCAGCCGACAGGGTCTCTCTTGGGACATTCAGTACTTC
cdr3_aa: CASSRQGLSWDIQYF

j_call: TRBJ2-7
d_call: .
v_call: TRBV7-2
clone_size: .
cdr3_nt: TGTGCCAGCACCTTTTCACAGGGCTACGAGCAGTACTTC
cdr3_aa: CASTFSQGYEQYF

j_call: TRBJ2-2
d_call: .
v_call: TRBV6-5
clone_size: .
cdr3_nt: TGTGCCAGCAGTTACTCAGTCGGCGGGGAGCTGTTTTTT
cdr3_aa: CASSYSVGGELFF

j_call: TRBJ1-1
d_call: .
v_call: TRBV7-2
clone_size: many
cdr3_nt: TGTGCCAGCAGCTCCGGGTGGAGGGGCACTGAAGCTTTCTTT
cdr3_aa: CASSSGWRGTEAFF

j_call: TRBJ2-6
d_call: .
v_call: TRBV19
clone_size: many
cdr3_nt: TGTGCCAGTAGGTTATCTGGGGCCAACGTCCTGACTTTC
cdr3_aa: CASRLSGANVLTF

j_call: TRBJ1-5
d_call: .
v_call: TRBV12-3/TRBV12-4
clone_size: .
cdr3_nt: TGTGCCAGCAGTCGGGACTACACTCAGCCCCAGCATTTT
cdr3_aa: CASSRDYTQPQHF

j_call: TRBJ2-1
d_call: TRBD2
v_call: TRBV2
clone_size: few
cdr3_nt: TGTGCCAGCAGCCCACCAGCGGGAGTAAGATACAATGAGCAGTTCTTC
cdr3_aa: CASSPPAGVRYNEQFF

j_call: TRBJ2-4
d_call: .
v_call: TRBV20-1
clone_size: few
cdr3_nt: TGCAGTGCCCGCGCCACAGGGTCCGACATTCAGTACTTC
cdr3_aa: CSARATGSDIQYF

j_call: TRBJ1-4
d_call: TRBD1
v_call: TRBV12-3/TRBV12-4
clone_size: many
cdr3_nt: TGTGCCAGCAGTTCGGGGCCGGGACAGCGTAATGAAAAACTGTTTTTT
cdr3_aa: CASSSGPGQRNEKLFF

j_call: TRBJ2-1
d_call: .
v_call: TRBV27
clone_size: few
cdr3_nt: TGTGCCAGCAGGGAACCAAACAATGAGCAGTTCTTC
cdr3_aa: CASREPNNEQFF

j_call: TRBJ2-3
d_call: TRBD1
v_call: TRBV7-9
clone_size: .
cdr3_nt: TGTGCCAGCAGCGTGGGGACAGGGGGAACAGATACGCAGTATTTT
cdr3_aa: CASSVGTGGTDTQYF

j_call: TRBJ1-1
d_call: TRBD1
v_call: TRBV29-1
clone_size: .
cdr3_nt: TGCAGCGGCAGAGCGGACAGGGGGCCGAACACTGAAGCTTTCTTT
cdr3_aa: CSGRADRGPNTEAFF

j_call: TRBJ1-5
d_call: .
v_call: TRBV7-2
clone_size: many
cdr3_nt: TGTGCCAGCAGCCCCCCGGGAGGCAATCAGCCCCAGCATTTT
cdr3_aa: CASSPPGGNQPQHF

j_call: TRBJ1-4
d_call: .
v_call: TRBV7-2
clone_size: many
cdr3_nt: TGTGCCAGCAGCTTAGGCCAGGGGTGGGAAAAACTGTTTTTT
cdr3_aa: CASSLGQGWEKLFF

j_call: TRBJ2-1
d_call: TRBD2
v_call: TRBV4-1
clone_size: .
cdr3_nt: TGCGCCAGCAGCCAAGTTTTGGGGGAGGGCCCATACAATGAGCAGTTCTTC
cdr3_aa: CASSQVLGEGPYNEQFF

j_call: TRBJ2-7
d_call: .
v_call: TRBV27
clone_size: .
cdr3_nt: TGTGCCAGCAGTACGCCGACAGGCCCCCCCCCCTACGAGCAGTACTTC
cdr3_aa: CASSTPTGPPPYEQYF

j_call: TRBJ1-5
d_call: TRBD1
v_call: TRBV7-2
clone_size: many
cdr3_nt: TGTGCCAGCAGCGGAACAGGGGGCGGTCAGCCCCAGCATTTT
cdr3_aa: CASSGTGGGQPQHF

j_call: TRBJ2-4
d_call: TRBD1
v_call: TRBV6-6
clone_size: .
cdr3_nt: TGTGCCAGCAGTTCCAAGGGACAGCTAGCCAAAAACATTCAGTACTTC
cdr3_aa: CASSSKGQLAKNIQYF

j_call: TRBJ1-2
d_call: TRBD1
v_call: TRBV2
clone_size: many
cdr3_nt: TGTGCCAGCAGTGCATTTCTGGCAGGGGGGGGAGATGGCTACACCTTC
cdr3_aa: CASSAFLAGGGDGYTF

j_call: TRBJ2-1
d_call: TRBD2
v_call: TRBV6-2/TRBV6-3
clone_size: many
cdr3_nt: TGTGCCAGCAGTTACGGCCGACTAGCGGGAGGTTACAATGAGCAGTTCTTC
cdr3_aa: CASSYGRLAGGYNEQFF

j_call: TRBJ2-7
d_call: TRBD2
v_call: TRBV7-8
clone_size: many
cdr3_nt: TGTGCCAGCAGCTTAAGAGCGGGGGGCTCCTACGAGCAGTACTTC
cdr3_aa: CASSLRAGGSYEQYF

j_call: TRBJ1-6
d_call: TRBD1
v_call: TRBV6-1
clone_size: many
cdr3_nt: TGTGCCAGCAGTAGCTCACAAGGGACAGCCTCCGTTCTCCTCCACTTT
cdr3_aa: CASSSSQGTASVLLHF

j_call: TRBJ1-2
d_call: .
v_call: TRBV7-9
clone_size: .
cdr3_nt: TGTGCCAGCAGCTTAACAGGAGCGGTTGGCTATGGCTACACCTTC
cdr3_aa: CASSLTGAVGYGYTF

j_call: TRBJ1-5
d_call: .
v_call: TRBV19
clone_size: many
cdr3_nt: TGTGCCAGTAAGGTGGGGCGGGATCAGCCCCAGCATTTT
cdr3_aa: CASKVGRDQPQHF

j_call: TRBJ2-1
d_call: .
v_call: TRBV2
clone_size: .
cdr3_nt: TGTGCCAGCAGTGAAACCGGGATTTACAATGAGCAGTTCTTC
cdr3_aa: CASSETGIYNEQFF

j_call: TRBJ1-5
d_call: TRBD1
v_call: TRBV20-1
clone_size: once
cdr3_nt: TGCAGTGCTAGGCGACAGGGGGTGAATAGCAATCAGCCCCAGCATTTT
cdr3_aa: CSARRQGVNSNQPQHF

j_call: TRBJ2-7
d_call: .
v_call: TRBV6-2/TRBV6-3
clone_size: many
cdr3_nt: TGTGCCAGCAGTTCGGGCGGGAACCCCTACGAGCAGTACTTC
cdr3_aa: CASSSGGNPYEQYF

j_call: TRBJ2-2
d_call: TRBD2
v_call: TRBV18
clone_size: .
cdr3_nt: TGTGCCAGCTCACCGACTTCGACTAGCTCGAACACCGGGGAGCTGTTTTTT
cdr3_aa: CASSPTSTSSNTGELFF

j_call: TRBJ2-1
d_call: TRBD2
v_call: TRBV24-1
clone_size: .
cdr3_nt: TGTGCCACCAGTGGTCGGGAGGGCACCTACAATGAGCAGTTCTTC
cdr3_aa: CATSGREGTYNEQFF

j_call: TRBJ1-3
d_call: .
v_call: TRBV12-3/TRBV12-4
clone_size: many
cdr3_nt: TGTGCCAGCAGGCCTGCGGGGAGCTCTGGAAACACCATATATTTT
cdr3_aa: CASRPAGSSGNTIYF